These T cell receptor beta chains were read from a single sample in a study of blood T cells in healthy people across ages. Via MiXCR, TCRdb re-called the 5' RACE reads, giving one row per CDR3 protein. The sample shows 980,000 or so distinct CDR3 sequences, 40% to 60% of them seen only once. Sequencing was done on a sample of blood. All receptors derive from a young man in good health. CDR3s include the opening cysteine and the closing phenylalanine or tryptophan. The order of the fields is J gene, V gene, clone size, D gene, CDR3 protein, CDR3 DNA. D genes are given only for firm matches. Part of the rows lack a size; the others show once, few, many or a class for expanded clones.

j_gene: TRBJ2-7
v_gene: TRBV27
abundance: NA
d_gene: NA
CDR3aa: CASSLGGALTEQYF
CDR3nt: TGTGCCAGCTCATTGGGGGGGGCTTTAACCGAGCAGTACTTC

j_gene: TRBJ2-3
v_gene: TRBV7-2
abundance: NA
d_gene: NA
CDR3aa: CASSLKGANTQYF
CDR3nt: TGTGCCAGCAGCTTAAAAGGGGCCAATACGCAGTATTTT

j_gene: TRBJ1-2
v_gene: TRBV6-6
abundance: NA
d_gene: NA
CDR3aa: CASRGPGYTF
CDR3nt: TGTGCCAGCAGGGGACCTGGCTACACCTTC

j_gene: TRBJ1-5
v_gene: TRBV4-1
abundance: NA
d_gene: TRBD1
CDR3aa: CASSPAEGARLGNNQPQHF
CDR3nt: TGCGCCAGCAGTCCCGCGGAGGGGGCGCGACTTGGGAACAATCAGCCCCAGCATTTT

j_gene: TRBJ1-1
v_gene: TRBV11-3
abundance: NA
d_gene: NA
CDR3aa: CASSERGGLNTEAFF
CDR3nt: TGTGCCAGCAGCGAACGCGGGGGCCTGAACACTGAAGCTTTCTTT

j_gene: TRBJ2-5
v_gene: TRBV5-6
abundance: once
d_gene: TRBD2
CDR3aa: CASSSGTSGVEEQYF
CDR3nt: TGTGCCAGCAGCTCCGGGACTAGCGGGGTGGAAGAGCAGTACTTC

j_gene: TRBJ2-3
v_gene: TRBV20-1
abundance: NA
d_gene: TRBD2
CDR3aa: CSRLAGGPDTQYF
CDR3nt: TGCAGTCGACTAGCGGGGGGGCCCGATACGCAGTATTTT

j_gene: TRBJ2-5
v_gene: TRBV15
abundance: few
d_gene: NA
CDR3aa: CATSRDRDPQETQYF
CDR3nt: TGTGCCACCAGCAGAGACAGGGACCCACAAGAGACCCAGTACTTC

j_gene: TRBJ1-6
v_gene: TRBV6-1
abundance: NA
d_gene: NA
CDR3aa: CASRGTTQSPLHF
CDR3nt: TGTGCCAGCCGGGGGACAACCCAGTCACCCCTCCACTTT

j_gene: TRBJ2-1
v_gene: TRBV11-2
abundance: NA
d_gene: NA
CDR3aa: CASSLADHNEQFF
CDR3nt: TGTGCCAGCAGCTTAGCGGATCACAATGAGCAGTTCTTC

j_gene: TRBJ2-3
v_gene: TRBV4-2
abundance: once
d_gene: NA
CDR3aa: CASSQGRVAQDTQYF
CDR3nt: TGTGCCAGCAGCCAAGGGCGGGTGGCACAAGATACGCAGTATTTT

j_gene: TRBJ2-1
v_gene: TRBV5-6
abundance: once
d_gene: NA
CDR3aa: CAPLDGGSYNEQFF
CDR3nt: TGTGCCCCCCTTGACGGTGGCTCCTACAATGAGCAGTTCTTC

j_gene: TRBJ1-5
v_gene: TRBV2
abundance: NA
d_gene: NA
CDR3aa: CASRAQANQPQHF
CDR3nt: TGTGCCAGCAGGGCACAGGCTAATCAGCCCCAGCATTTT

j_gene: TRBJ1-1
v_gene: TRBV28
abundance: NA
d_gene: TRBD1
CDR3aa: CASTEGTANTEAFF
CDR3nt: TGTGCCAGCACCGAGGGGACAGCGAACACTGAAGCTTTCTTT

j_gene: TRBJ2-1
v_gene: TRBV20-1
abundance: NA
d_gene: NA
CDR3aa: CSARDPTTVYNEQFF
CDR3nt: TGCAGTGCTAGAGATCCTACCACCGTATACAATGAGCAGTTCTTC

j_gene: TRBJ2-2
v_gene: TRBV20-1
abundance: NA
d_gene: NA
CDR3aa: CSARAIEGTGELFF
CDR3nt: TGCAGTGCTAGGGCCATTGAGGGCACCGGGGAGCTGTTTTTT

j_gene: TRBJ2-3
v_gene: TRBV4-1
abundance: NA
d_gene: NA
CDR3aa: CASSLYDVESDTQYF
CDR3nt: TGCGCCAGCAGCCTTTATGACGTGGAGTCAGATACGCAGTATTTT

j_gene: TRBJ2-5
v_gene: TRBV2
abundance: NA
d_gene: NA
CDR3aa: CASSSTRIETQYF
CDR3nt: TGTGCCAGCAGCTCTACTAGGATAGAGACCCAGTACTTC

j_gene: TRBJ2-4
v_gene: TRBV4-2
abundance: few
d_gene: NA
CDR3aa: CASSQDGEALAKNIQYF
CDR3nt: TGTGCCAGCAGCCAAGATGGGGAGGCCCTAGCCAAAAACATTCAGTACTTC

j_gene: TRBJ1-2
v_gene: TRBV4-1
abundance: NA
d_gene: NA
CDR3aa: CASSQEWPGDNYGYTF
CDR3nt: TGCGCCAGCAGCCAAGAATGGCCAGGCGATAACTATGGCTACACCTTC

j_gene: TRBJ2-1
v_gene: TRBV27
abundance: few
d_gene: NA
CDR3aa: CASRTLVGEQFF
CDR3nt: TGTGCCAGCCGCACCTTAGTGGGTGAGCAGTTCTTC

j_gene: TRBJ2-1
v_gene: TRBV3-1
abundance: few
d_gene: NA
CDR3aa: CASSQVRALGEQFF
CDR3nt: TGTGCCAGCAGCCAAGTCAGGGCTTTGGGTGAGCAGTTCTTC

j_gene: TRBJ2-4
v_gene: TRBV28
abundance: NA
d_gene: TRBD1
CDR3aa: CASSLVGTGRAKNIQYF
CDR3nt: TGTGCCAGCAGTTTAGTAGGGACAGGGCGGGCCAAAAACATTCAGTACTTC

j_gene: TRBJ2-3
v_gene: TRBV20-1
abundance: few
d_gene: TRBD1
CDR3aa: CSASPTPGTGEPTDTQYF
CDR3nt: TGCAGTGCTAGTCCAACCCCCGGGACAGGGGAGCCTACAGATACGCAGTATTTT

j_gene: TRBJ1-1
v_gene: TRBV27
abundance: NA
d_gene: NA
CDR3aa: CASSPLSGNTEAFF
CDR3nt: TGTGCCAGCAGTCCCCTGTCAGGAAACACTGAAGCTTTCTTT

j_gene: TRBJ1-2
v_gene: TRBV27
abundance: few
d_gene: TRBD1
CDR3aa: CASRITGVGYGYTF
CDR3nt: TGTGCCAGCAGGATTACAGGGGTCGGTTATGGCTACACCTTC

j_gene: TRBJ1-5
v_gene: TRBV29-1
abundance: few
d_gene: TRBD1
CDR3aa: CSVSDRGGNQPQHF
CDR3nt: TGCAGCGTTTCGGACAGGGGTGGGAATCAGCCCCAGCATTTT

j_gene: TRBJ2-3
v_gene: TRBV5-1
abundance: NA
d_gene: TRBD2
CDR3aa: CASTGTRVDTDTQYF
CDR3nt: TGCGCCAGCACAGGGACTAGGGTCGACACAGATACGCAGTATTTT

j_gene: TRBJ2-7
v_gene: TRBV18
abundance: few
d_gene: TRBD1
CDR3aa: CASSTGGGESSYEQYF
CDR3nt: TGTGCCAGCTCCACAGGGGGCGGTGAATCTTCCTACGAGCAGTACTTC

j_gene: TRBJ2-5
v_gene: TRBV20-1
abundance: NA
d_gene: NA
CDR3aa: CSARRRQNQETQYF
CDR3nt: TGCAGTGCTAGACGCCGACAGAACCAAGAGACCCAGTACTTC

j_gene: TRBJ2-7
v_gene: TRBV5-1
abundance: once
d_gene: NA
CDR3aa: CASKGEFEQYF
CDR3nt: TGCGCCAGCAAGGGGGAATTCGAGCAGTACTTC

j_gene: TRBJ2-7
v_gene: TRBV29-1
abundance: NA
d_gene: TRBD2
CDR3aa: CSVESPGGYEQYF
CDR3nt: TGCAGCGTTGAGTCTCCGGGGGGCTACGAGCAGTACTTC

j_gene: TRBJ2-5
v_gene: TRBV5-1
abundance: NA
d_gene: NA
CDR3aa: CASSLPREGHYNEQYF
CDR3nt: TGCGCCAGCAGCTTGCCACGTGAGGGCCACTACAATGAGCAGTACTTC

j_gene: TRBJ2-7
v_gene: TRBV11-2
abundance: NA
d_gene: NA
CDR3aa: CASSLIGVGDEQYF
CDR3nt: TGTGCCAGCAGCTTAATAGGCGTTGGTGACGAGCAGTACTTC

j_gene: TRBJ2-4
v_gene: TRBV20-1
abundance: few
d_gene: TRBD2
CDR3aa: CSAEHIGGRAKNIQYF
CDR3nt: TGCAGTGCGGAACACATCGGGGGGAGGGCCAAAAACATTCAGTACTTC

j_gene: TRBJ2-3
v_gene: TRBV3-1
abundance: NA
d_gene: TRBD2
CDR3aa: CASSQDRRGGRNTQYF
CDR3nt: TGTGCCAGCAGCCAAGATCGGCGGGGGGGCCGAAATACGCAGTATTTT

j_gene: TRBJ2-3
v_gene: TRBV27
abundance: few
d_gene: NA
CDR3aa: CASSDLPGLSTDTQYF
CDR3nt: TGTGCCAGCAGTGACCTTCCCGGGTTAAGCACAGATACGCAGTATTTT

j_gene: TRBJ2-7
v_gene: TRBV20-1
abundance: NA
d_gene: NA
CDR3aa: CSARDPGLLAYEQYF
CDR3nt: TGCAGTGCTAGAGATCCCGGACTGTTAGCCTACGAGCAGTACTTC

j_gene: TRBJ2-1
v_gene: TRBV3-1
abundance: few
d_gene: NA
CDR3aa: CASSQGWDNEQFF
CDR3nt: TGTGCCAGCAGCCAGGGGTGGGACAATGAGCAGTTCTTC

j_gene: TRBJ2-3
v_gene: TRBV24-1
abundance: NA
d_gene: NA
CDR3aa: CATSDFSMDRYHTQYF
CDR3nt: TGTGCCACCAGTGATTTCTCCATGGATCGCTATCATACGCAGTATTTT

j_gene: TRBJ2-7
v_gene: TRBV30
abundance: NA
d_gene: NA
CDR3aa: CAWSQDWTHEQYF
CDR3nt: TGTGCCTGGAGTCAGGACTGGACCCACGAGCAGTACTTC

j_gene: TRBJ1-5
v_gene: TRBV27
abundance: NA
d_gene: NA
CDR3aa: CASSATGTLFYSNQPQHF
CDR3nt: TGTGCCAGCAGTGCGACCGGGACCCTATTCTATAGCAATCAGCCCCAGCATTTT

j_gene: TRBJ2-5
v_gene: TRBV20-1
abundance: NA
d_gene: NA
CDR3aa: CSASDPVHIVEQYF
CDR3nt: TGCAGTGCATCCGATCCGGTCCATATCGTGGAGCAGTACTTC

j_gene: TRBJ2-5
v_gene: TRBV11-2
abundance: many
d_gene: TRBD2
CDR3aa: CASSLETSGAETQYF
CDR3nt: TGTGCCAGCAGCTTAGAGACTAGCGGGGCGGAGACCCAGTACTTC

j_gene: TRBJ1-1
v_gene: TRBV4-2
abundance: NA
d_gene: NA
CDR3aa: CASSQEAGSRVSEAFF
CDR3nt: TGTGCCAGCAGCCAAGAGGCTGGCTCACGGGTTAGTGAAGCTTTCTTT

j_gene: TRBJ2-7
v_gene: TRBV20-1
abundance: NA
d_gene: NA
CDR3aa: CSVARGAHEQYF
CDR3nt: TGCAGCGTCGCCCGGGGGGCCCACGAGCAGTACTTC

j_gene: TRBJ2-7
v_gene: TRBV4-1
abundance: few
d_gene: NA
CDR3aa: CASSQDSWGVSYEQYF
CDR3nt: TGCGCCAGCAGCCAAGATTCTTGGGGGGTCTCCTACGAGCAGTACTTC

j_gene: TRBJ2-1
v_gene: TRBV5-1
abundance: many
d_gene: TRBD2
CDR3aa: CASSESGLAAHEQFF
CDR3nt: TGCGCCAGCAGCGAATCGGGACTAGCGGCCCATGAGCAGTTCTTC

j_gene: TRBJ2-3
v_gene: TRBV5-1
abundance: NA
d_gene: TRBD1
CDR3aa: CASSPEMGQGMDTQYF
CDR3nt: TGCGCCAGCAGCCCGGAAATGGGACAGGGCATGGATACGCAGTATTTT

j_gene: TRBJ1-4
v_gene: TRBV20-1
abundance: NA
d_gene: NA
CDR3aa: CSAIPGFASLTNEKLFF
CDR3nt: TGCAGTGCTATACCGGGATTCGCATCCTTAACTAATGAAAAACTGTTTTTT

j_gene: TRBJ2-3
v_gene: TRBV3-1
abundance: NA
d_gene: NA
CDR3aa: CASSPQGSSGGTQYF
CDR3nt: TGTGCCAGCAGCCCACAAGGATCGAGCGGTGGTACGCAGTATTTT

j_gene: TRBJ2-1
v_gene: TRBV3-1
abundance: NA
d_gene: TRBD1
CDR3aa: CASSQTDRGLHEQFF
CDR3nt: TGTGCCAGCAGCCAAACGGACAGGGGGCTACATGAGCAGTTCTTC

j_gene: TRBJ2-5
v_gene: TRBV6-1
abundance: NA
d_gene: NA
CDR3aa: CASSEESSQETQYF
CDR3nt: TGTGCCAGCAGTGAGGAAAGTAGCCAAGAGACCCAGTACTTC

j_gene: TRBJ2-7
v_gene: TRBV5-6
abundance: NA
d_gene: TRBD2
CDR3aa: CASSRHIQAGGVYEQYF
CDR3nt: TGTGCCAGCAGCCGACATATTCAAGCGGGGGGCGTGTACGAGCAGTACTTC

j_gene: TRBJ1-5
v_gene: TRBV29-1
abundance: NA
d_gene: NA
CDR3aa: CSVEGGGSGQPQHF
CDR3nt: TGCAGCGTTGAAGGGGGGGGCTCGGGTCAGCCCCAGCATTTT

j_gene: TRBJ2-7
v_gene: TRBV12-3/TRBV12-4
abundance: NA
d_gene: NA
CDR3aa: CASSRMYEQYF
CDR3nt: TGTGCCAGCAGCCGGATGTACGAGCAGTACTTC

j_gene: TRBJ2-1
v_gene: TRBV6-1
abundance: NA
d_gene: NA
CDR3aa: CASSEETQASYNEQFF
CDR3nt: TGTGCCAGCAGTGAAGAGACACAAGCATCCTACAATGAGCAGTTCTTC

j_gene: TRBJ2-1
v_gene: TRBV12-3/TRBV12-4
abundance: few
d_gene: NA
CDR3aa: CASSLGENSYNEQFF
CDR3nt: TGTGCCAGCAGTTTGGGTGAGAACTCCTACAATGAGCAGTTCTTC

j_gene: TRBJ1-4
v_gene: TRBV4-2
abundance: NA
d_gene: TRBD1
CDR3aa: CASSQGGGAGNEKLFF
CDR3nt: TGTGCCAGCAGCCAAGGAGGGGGCGCTGGGAATGAAAAACTGTTTTTT

j_gene: TRBJ2-7
v_gene: TRBV5-4
abundance: few
d_gene: TRBD1
CDR3aa: CASSFPGQGANEQYF
CDR3nt: TGTGCCAGCAGCTTCCCGGGACAGGGGGCGAACGAGCAGTACTTC